This T cell receptor beta chain was retrieved from a study of blood T cell repertoires in COVID-19. Study as a whole: Acute and convalescent COVID-19 samples came from the United States, Italy and Spain. PBMCs, B-cell-depleted T cells, or T cells provided the cDNA or gDNA that made up the material.

Authors' data handling: Amplification of reference gene primers provided the estimated nucleated cell counts. The table came from immunoSEQ multiplex PCR; TCRdb's copy has only in-frame clones and leaves some out. That table supplies the V and J calls and clone size; D and trimming were determined from the DNA. The sample holds approximately 180,000 clones, roughly 79% seen once. Seattle cases were enrolled at active infection and followed longitudinally. V was shortened by 4 bases and J by 6 bases, with 13 bases between the two germline ends. From germline, CDR1 is SGHRS and CDR2 YFSETQ. The CDR3 sequence is 13 residues long.

The receptor's source is an elderly woman with COVID-19, enrolled during active disease. Sequencing was carried out using peripheral blood. The chain recombines TRBV5-1 with TRBJ1-2, with D unresolved. CDR3 loop: CASSPPNTDGYTF. DNA of the CDR3: TGCGCCAGCAGCCCGCCGAACACAGATGGCTACACCTTC. Complete variable domain (other parts from reference TRBV5-1 and TRBJ1-2): KAGVTQTPRYLIKTRGQQVTLSCSPISGHRSVSWYQQTPGQGLQFLFEYFSETQRNKGNFPGRFSGRQFSNSRSEMNVSTLELGDSALYLCASSPPNTDGYTFGSGTRLTVV.